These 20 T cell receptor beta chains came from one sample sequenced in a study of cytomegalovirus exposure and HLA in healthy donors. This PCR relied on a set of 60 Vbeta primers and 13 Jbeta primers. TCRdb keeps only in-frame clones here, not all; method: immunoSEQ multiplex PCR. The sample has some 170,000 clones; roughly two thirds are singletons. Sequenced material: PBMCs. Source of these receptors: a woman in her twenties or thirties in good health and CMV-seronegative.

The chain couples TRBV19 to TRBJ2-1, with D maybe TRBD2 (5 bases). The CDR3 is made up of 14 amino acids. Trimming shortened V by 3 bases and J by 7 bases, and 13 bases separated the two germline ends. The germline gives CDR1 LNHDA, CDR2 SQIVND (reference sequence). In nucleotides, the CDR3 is TGTGCCAGTAGTATCCGTTGGGAGCTGAATGAGCAGTTCTTC. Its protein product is CASSIRWELNEQFF.

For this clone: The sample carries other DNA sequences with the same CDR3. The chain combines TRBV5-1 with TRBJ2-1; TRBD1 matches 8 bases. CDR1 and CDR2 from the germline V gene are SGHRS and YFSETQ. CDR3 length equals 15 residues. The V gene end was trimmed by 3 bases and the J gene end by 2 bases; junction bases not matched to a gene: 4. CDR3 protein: CASSSGQGAYNEQFF. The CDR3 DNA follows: TGCGCCAGCAGCTCAGGACAGGGAGCCTACAATGAGCAGTTCTTC.

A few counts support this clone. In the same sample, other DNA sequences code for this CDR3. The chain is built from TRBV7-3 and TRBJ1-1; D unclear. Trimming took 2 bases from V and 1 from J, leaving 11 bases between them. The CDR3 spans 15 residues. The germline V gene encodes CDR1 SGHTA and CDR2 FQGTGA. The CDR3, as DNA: TGTGCCAGCAGCTTAGATCCGGGGTCGAACACTGAAGCTTTCTTT. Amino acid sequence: CASSLDPGSNTEAFF.

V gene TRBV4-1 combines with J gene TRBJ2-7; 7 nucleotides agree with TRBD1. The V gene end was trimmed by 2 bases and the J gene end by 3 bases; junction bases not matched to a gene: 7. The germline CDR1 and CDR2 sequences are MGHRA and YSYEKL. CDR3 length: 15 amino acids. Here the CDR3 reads CASSQLLGQDYEQYF. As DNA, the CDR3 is TGCGCCAGCAGCCAACTACTCGGACAGGACTACGAGCAGTACTTC.

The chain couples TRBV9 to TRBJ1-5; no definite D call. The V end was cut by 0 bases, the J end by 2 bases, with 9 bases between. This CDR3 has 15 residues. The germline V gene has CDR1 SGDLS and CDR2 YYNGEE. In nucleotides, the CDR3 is TGTGCCAGCAGCGTAGGAGGGTCGGGCAATCAGCCCCAGCATTTT. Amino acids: CASSVGGSGNQPQHF.

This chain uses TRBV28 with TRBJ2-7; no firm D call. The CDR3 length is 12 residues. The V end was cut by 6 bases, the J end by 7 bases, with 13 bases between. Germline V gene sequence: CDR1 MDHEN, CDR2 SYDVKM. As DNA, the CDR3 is TGTGCCAGCAGCATTATAGCCCTGGAGCAGTACTTC. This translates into CASSIIALEQYF.

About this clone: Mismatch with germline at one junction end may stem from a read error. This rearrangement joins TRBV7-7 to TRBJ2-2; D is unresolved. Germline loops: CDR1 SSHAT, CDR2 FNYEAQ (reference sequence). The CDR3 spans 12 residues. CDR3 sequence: CASSSPAVELFF. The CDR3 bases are TGTGCTAGCAGCTCCCCCGCGGTGGAGCTGTTTTTT. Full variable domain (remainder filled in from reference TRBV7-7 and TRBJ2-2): GAGVSQSPRYKVTKRGQDVTLRCDPISSHATLYWYQQALGQGPEFLTYFNYEAQPDKSGLPSDRFSAERPEGSISTLTIQRTEQRDSAMYRCASSSPAVELFFGEGSRLTVL.

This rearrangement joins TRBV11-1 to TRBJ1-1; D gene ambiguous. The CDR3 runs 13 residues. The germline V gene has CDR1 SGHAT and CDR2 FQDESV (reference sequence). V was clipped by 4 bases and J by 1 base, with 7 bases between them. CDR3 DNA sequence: TGTGCCAGCAGCTCTCAACAGAACACTGAAGCTTTCTTT. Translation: CASSSQQNTEAFF.

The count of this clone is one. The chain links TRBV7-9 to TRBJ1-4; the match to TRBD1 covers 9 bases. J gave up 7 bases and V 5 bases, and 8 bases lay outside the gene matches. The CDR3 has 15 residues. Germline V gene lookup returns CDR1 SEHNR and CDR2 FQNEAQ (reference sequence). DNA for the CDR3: TGTGCCAGCAGCCGGCGGACAGGGGTTTTTGAAAAACTGTTTTTT. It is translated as CASSRRTGVFEKLFF. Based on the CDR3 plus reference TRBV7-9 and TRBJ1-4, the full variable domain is DTGVSQNPRHKITKRGQNVTFRCDPISEHNRLYWYRQTLGQGPEFLTYFQNEAQLEKSRLLSDRFSAERPKGSFSTLEIQRTEQGDSAMYLCASSRRTGVFEKLFFGSGTQLSVL.

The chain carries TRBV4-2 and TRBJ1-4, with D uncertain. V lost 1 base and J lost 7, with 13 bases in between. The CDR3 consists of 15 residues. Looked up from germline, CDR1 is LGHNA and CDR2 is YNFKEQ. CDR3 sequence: CASSQGPVGGEKLFF. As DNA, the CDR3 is TGTGCCAGCAGCCAAGGCCCTGTGGGAGGTGAAAAACTGTTTTTT.

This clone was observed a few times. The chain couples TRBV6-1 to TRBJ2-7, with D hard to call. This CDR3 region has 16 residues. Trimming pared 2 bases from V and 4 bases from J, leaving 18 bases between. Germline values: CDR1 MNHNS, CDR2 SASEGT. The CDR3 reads CASSEIPGPAVYEQYF. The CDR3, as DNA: TGTGCCAGCAGTGAAATCCCCGGTCCCGCTGTGTACGAGCAGTACTTC.

CDR3 region: CSVEADGGRGFF. Written as DNA, the CDR3 is TGCAGCGTTGAAGCCGACGGGGGAAGGGGTTTCTTT. V and J are TRBV29-1 and TRBJ1-1; TRBD1 is a possible D gene (5 bases). Germline values: CDR1 SQVTM, CDR2 ANQGSEA. Trimming took 1 base from V and 13 from J, leaving 16 bases between them. This CDR3 comprises 12 residues.

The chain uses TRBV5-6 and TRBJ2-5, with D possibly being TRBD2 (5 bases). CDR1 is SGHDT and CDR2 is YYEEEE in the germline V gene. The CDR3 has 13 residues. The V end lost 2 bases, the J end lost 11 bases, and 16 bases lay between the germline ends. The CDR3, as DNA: TGTGCCAGCAGCTTCGGGTCACTTGGGGAGCAGTACTTC. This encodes CASSFGSLGEQYF.

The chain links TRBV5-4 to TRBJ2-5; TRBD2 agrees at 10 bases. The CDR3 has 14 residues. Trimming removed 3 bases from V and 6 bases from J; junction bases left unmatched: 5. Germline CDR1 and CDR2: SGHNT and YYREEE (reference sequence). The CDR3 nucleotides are TGTGCCAGCAGCTCTCTAGCGGGGGAGAAGACCCAGTACTTC. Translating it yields CASSSLAGEKTQYF.

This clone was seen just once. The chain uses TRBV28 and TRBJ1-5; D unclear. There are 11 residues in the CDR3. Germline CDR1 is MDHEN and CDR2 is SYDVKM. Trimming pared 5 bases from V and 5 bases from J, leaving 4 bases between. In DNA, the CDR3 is TGTGCCAGCAGTCGTTATCAGCCCCAGCATTTT. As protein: CASSRYQPQHF.

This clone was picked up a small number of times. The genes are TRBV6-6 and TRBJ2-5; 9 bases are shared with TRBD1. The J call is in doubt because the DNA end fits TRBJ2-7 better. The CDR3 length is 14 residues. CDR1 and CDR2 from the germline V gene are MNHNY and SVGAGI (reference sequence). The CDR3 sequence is CASRLGQGSYEQYF. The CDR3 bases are TGTGCCAGCAGGTTGGGACAGGGATCCTACGAGCAGTACTTC.

The CDR3 DNA is TGTGCCAGCAGTGAATTTGAGGGGACAGGGGTGTACTATGGCTACACCTTC. It encodes CASSEFEGTGVYYGYTF. V usage is TRBV6-1 and J usage is TRBJ1-2; the match to TRBD1 covers 10 bases. Germline CDR1 is MNHNS and CDR2 is SASEGT. The CDR3 is 17 amino acids. V lost 2 bases and J lost 3; bases outside the gene matches: 9.

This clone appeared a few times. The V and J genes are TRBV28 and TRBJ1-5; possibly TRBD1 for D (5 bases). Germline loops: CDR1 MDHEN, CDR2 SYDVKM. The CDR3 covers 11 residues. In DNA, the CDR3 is TGTAAGGGGCTTATCAATCAGCCCCAGCATTTT. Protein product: CKGLINQPQHF.

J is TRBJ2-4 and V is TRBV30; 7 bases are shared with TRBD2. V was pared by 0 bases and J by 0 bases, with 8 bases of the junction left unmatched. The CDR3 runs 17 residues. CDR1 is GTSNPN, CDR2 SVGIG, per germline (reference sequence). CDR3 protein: CAWSVGLGKLAKNIQYF. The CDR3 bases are TGTGCCTGGAGTGTAGGACTAGGGAAACTAGCCAAAAACATTCAGTACTTC.

CDR3 sequence (DNA): TGTGCCTCCGGTACCGGGAGGAATGAGCAGTTCTTC. Protein product: CASGTGRNEQFF. This chain uses TRBV10-3 with TRBJ2-1; TRBD2 aligns across 7 bases. The junction had 8 bases not matched to a gene; V was cut back by 11 bases and J by 7 bases. This CDR3 spans 12 amino acids. CDR1 and CDR2 (germline): ENHRY, SYGVKD.